A selection of T cell receptor beta chains follows, all from one sample in a study of blood T cell repertoires in COVID-19. Using immunoSEQ multiplex PCR, the repertoire was profiled, and TCRdb retains in-frame clones only, with some absent. The sample lists 10,000 to 15,000 clones; about 73% were seen once. Sequencing was done on a sample of peripheral blood. The receptor set was obtained from a human donor in a cohort sampled during active COVID-19. Each CDR3 is given with its conserved first and last residue. Clone size is stated in some rows and not others, as once, few, many or a class when expanded.

clone size | V gene | CDR3 protein
. | TRBV7-6 | CASSLAVTGNTEAFF
. | TRBV21-1 | CASSKGTSAPNEQFF
. | TRBV19 | CASSPGLLREAFF
. | TRBV2 | CASSGTGVNTEAFF
few | TRBV5-1 | CASAGNEQFF
. | TRBV30 | CAWKLIVGGSYNEQFF
medium-sized | TRBV27 | CASSLTGTDTQYF
few | TRBV9 | CASSVITGTEAFF
. | TRBV27 | CASGAFDRWNTEAFF
few | TRBV6-2/TRBV6-3 | CASSGYRVTNTEAFF
. | TRBV5-1 | CASSLVGPGTGFQETQYF
. | TRBV7-3 | CASSPKPGGTQYF
. | TRBV18 | CASSPRGTGYEKLFF
once | TRBV7-9 | CASSLVLPAPGTEAFF
. | TRBV18 | CASSLKEQYSNQPQHF
. | TRBV10-3 | CAINPGGRTDTQYF
. | TRBV29-1 | CSGRDRGTYEQFF
. | TRBV6-2/TRBV6-3 | CASSYTGTGELFF
medium-sized | TRBV28 | CASSLTGTMRDTEAFF
. | TRBV5-1 | CASSFNGPGEGTGELFF